Reported below is one T cell receptor beta chain. Then a second PCR, running about 6 to 11 cycles, was carried out with a sample-barcoded 5' primer and a J-beta primer mix. TCRdb ran MiXCR on the 5' RACE reads and lists one entry per CDR3 protein. The top ten clones hold 25% to 35% of a sample with just over 800,000 distinct CDR3 sequences, 55% to 65% of them seen once. This specimen comes from a study of blood T cells in healthy people across ages. The germline CDR1 and CDR2 sequences are MNHEY and SVGEGT. The CDR3 loop spans 15 amino acids. Losses at the gene ends were 4 bases for V and 0 bases for J; bases not matched to a gene: 4.

The sequence came from a man aged 25-40 years in good health. The gene calls are TRBV6-2 or TRBV6-3 and TRBJ2-7, with 9 bases matching TRBD1. The sample was blood. CDR3 sequence (DNA): TGTGCCAGCAGTTTCGGGACAGGGCCCTCCTACGAGCAGTACTTC. This gives the protein CASSFGTGPSYEQYF.